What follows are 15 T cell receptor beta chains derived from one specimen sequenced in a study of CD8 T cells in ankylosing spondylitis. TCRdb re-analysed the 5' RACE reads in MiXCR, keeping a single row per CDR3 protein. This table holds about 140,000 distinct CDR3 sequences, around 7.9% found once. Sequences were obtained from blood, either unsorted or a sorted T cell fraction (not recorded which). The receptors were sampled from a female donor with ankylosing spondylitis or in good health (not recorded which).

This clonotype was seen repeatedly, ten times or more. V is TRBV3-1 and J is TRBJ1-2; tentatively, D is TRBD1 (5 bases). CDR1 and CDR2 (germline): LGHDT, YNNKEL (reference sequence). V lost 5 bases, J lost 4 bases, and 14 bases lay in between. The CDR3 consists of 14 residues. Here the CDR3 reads CASSWDPGSYGYTF. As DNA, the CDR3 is TGTGCCAGCAGCTGGGACCCAGGCAGCTATGGCTACACCTTC.

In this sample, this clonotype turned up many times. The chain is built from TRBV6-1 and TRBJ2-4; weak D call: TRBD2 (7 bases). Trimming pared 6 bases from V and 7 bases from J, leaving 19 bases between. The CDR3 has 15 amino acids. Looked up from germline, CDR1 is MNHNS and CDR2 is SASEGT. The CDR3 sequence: CASSRTAGAPNIQYF. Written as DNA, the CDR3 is TGTGCCAGCAGCCGAACGGCGGGGGCCCCTAACATTCAGTACTTC.

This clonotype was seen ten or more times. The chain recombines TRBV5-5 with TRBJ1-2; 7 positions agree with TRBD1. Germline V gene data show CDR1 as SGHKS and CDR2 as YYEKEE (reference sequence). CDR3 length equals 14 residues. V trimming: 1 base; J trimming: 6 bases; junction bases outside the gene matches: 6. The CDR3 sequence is CASSLSGQVNGYTF. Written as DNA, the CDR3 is TGTGCCAGCAGCTTGTCAGGACAGGTGAATGGCTACACCTTC. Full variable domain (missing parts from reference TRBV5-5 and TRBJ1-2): DAGVTQSPTHLIKTRGQQVTLRCSPISGHKSVSWYQQVLGQGPQFIFQYYEKEERGRGNFPDRFSARQFPNYSSELNVNALLLGDSALYLCASSLSGQVNGYTFGSGTRLTVV.

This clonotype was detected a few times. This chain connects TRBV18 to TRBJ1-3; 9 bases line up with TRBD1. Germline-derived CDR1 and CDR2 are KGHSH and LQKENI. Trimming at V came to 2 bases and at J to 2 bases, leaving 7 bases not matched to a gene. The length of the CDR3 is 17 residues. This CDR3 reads CASSPTGTGMTGNTIYF. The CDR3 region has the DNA TGTGCCAGCTCACCAACCGGGACAGGGATGACTGGAAACACCATATATTTT.

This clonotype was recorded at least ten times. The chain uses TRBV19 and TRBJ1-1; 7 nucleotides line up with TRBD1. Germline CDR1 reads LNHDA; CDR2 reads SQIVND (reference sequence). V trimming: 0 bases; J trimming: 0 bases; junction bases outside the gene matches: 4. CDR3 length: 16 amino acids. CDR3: CASSIEPGQMNTEAFF. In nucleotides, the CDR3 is TGTGCCAGTAGTATAGAACCGGGACAGATGAACACTGAAGCTTTCTTT. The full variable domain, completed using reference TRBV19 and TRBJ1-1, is DGGITQSPKYLFRKEGQNVTLSCEQNLNHDAMYWYRQDPGQGLRLIYYSQIVNDFQKGDIAEGYSVSREKKESFPLTVTSAQKNPTAFYLCASSIEPGQMNTEAFFGQGTRLTVV.

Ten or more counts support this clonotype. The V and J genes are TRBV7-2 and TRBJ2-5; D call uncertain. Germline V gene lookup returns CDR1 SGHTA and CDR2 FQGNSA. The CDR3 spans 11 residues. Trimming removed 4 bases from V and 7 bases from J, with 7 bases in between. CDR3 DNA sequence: TGTGCCAGCAGCTACCCGGGGACCCAGTACTTC. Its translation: CASSYPGTQYF.

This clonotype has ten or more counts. Written as DNA, the CDR3 is TGTGCCAGCAGCCCCCGCGGAGGGGGTGGAGGCTACACCTTC. Translation gives CASSPRGGGGGYTF. The rearrangement joins TRBV7-9 to TRBJ1-2; possibly TRBD1 for D (6 bases). CDR1 is SEHNR and CDR2 is FQNEAQ in the germline V gene (reference sequence). V lost 5 bases and J 8 bases, leaving 18 bases between the germline ends. The CDR3 consists of 14 residues.

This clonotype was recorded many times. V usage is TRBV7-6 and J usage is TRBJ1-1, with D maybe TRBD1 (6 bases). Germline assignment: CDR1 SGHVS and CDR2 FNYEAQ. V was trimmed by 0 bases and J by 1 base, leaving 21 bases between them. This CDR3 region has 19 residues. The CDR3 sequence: CASSLARGTRVRKNTEAFF. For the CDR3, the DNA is TGTGCCAGCAGCTTAGCAAGGGGGACACGGGTAAGGAAGAACACTGAAGCTTTCTTT.

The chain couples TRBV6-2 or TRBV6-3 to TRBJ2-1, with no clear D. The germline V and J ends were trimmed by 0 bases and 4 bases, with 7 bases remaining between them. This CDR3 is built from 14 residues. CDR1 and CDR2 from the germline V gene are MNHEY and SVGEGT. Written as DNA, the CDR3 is TGTGCCAGCAGTTACTCGCAGAAATACAATGAGCAGTTCTTC. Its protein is CASSYSQKYNEQFF.

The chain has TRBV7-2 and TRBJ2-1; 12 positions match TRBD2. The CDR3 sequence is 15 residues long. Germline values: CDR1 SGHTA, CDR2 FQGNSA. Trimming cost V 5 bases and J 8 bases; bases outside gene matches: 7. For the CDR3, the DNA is TGTGCCAGCAGCACCCTAGCGGGGGGGCACGATGAGCAGTTCTTC. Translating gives CASSTLAGGHDEQFF.

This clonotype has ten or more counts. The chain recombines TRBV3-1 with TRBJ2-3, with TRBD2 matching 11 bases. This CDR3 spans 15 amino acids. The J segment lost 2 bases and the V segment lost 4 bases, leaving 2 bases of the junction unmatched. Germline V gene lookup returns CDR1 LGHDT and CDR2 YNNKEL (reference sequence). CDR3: CASSLLAGDTDTQYF. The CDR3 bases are TGTGCCAGCAGCCTACTAGCGGGGGACACAGATACGCAGTATTTT.

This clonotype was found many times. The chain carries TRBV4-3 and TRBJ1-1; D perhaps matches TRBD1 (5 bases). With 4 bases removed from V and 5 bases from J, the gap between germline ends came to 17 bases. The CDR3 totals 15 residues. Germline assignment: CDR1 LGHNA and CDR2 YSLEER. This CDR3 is CASSPGSGGGTEAFF. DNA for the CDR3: TGCGCCAGCAGCCCGGGCTCCGGGGGGGGGACTGAAGCTTTCTTT.

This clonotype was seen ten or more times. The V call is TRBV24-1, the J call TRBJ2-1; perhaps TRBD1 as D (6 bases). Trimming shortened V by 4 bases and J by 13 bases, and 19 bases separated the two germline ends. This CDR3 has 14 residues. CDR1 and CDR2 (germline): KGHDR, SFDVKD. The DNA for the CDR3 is TGTGCCACCAGTGACCCTGCGACAGGACCTCCACAGTTCTTC. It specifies CATSDPATGPPQFF.

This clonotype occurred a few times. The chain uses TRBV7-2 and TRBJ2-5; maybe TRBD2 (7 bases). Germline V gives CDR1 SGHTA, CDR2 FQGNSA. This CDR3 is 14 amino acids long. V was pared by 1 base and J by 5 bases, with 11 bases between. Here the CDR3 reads CASSLDRGAETQYF. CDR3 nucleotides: TGTGCCAGCAGCTTAGATCGGGGGGCGGAGACCCAGTACTTC.

DNA of the CDR3: TGTGCCAGCTCACCAGGAACAGGGGCTTACACTGAAGCTTTCTTT. Translated: CASSPGTGAYTEAFF. The V gene is TRBV18, the J gene TRBJ1-1, with TRBD1 identical over 7 bases. The trim removed 2 bases at V and 3 bases at J, leaving 6 bases unmatched. The CDR3 extends over 15 amino acids. The germline gives CDR1 KGHSH, CDR2 LQKENI.